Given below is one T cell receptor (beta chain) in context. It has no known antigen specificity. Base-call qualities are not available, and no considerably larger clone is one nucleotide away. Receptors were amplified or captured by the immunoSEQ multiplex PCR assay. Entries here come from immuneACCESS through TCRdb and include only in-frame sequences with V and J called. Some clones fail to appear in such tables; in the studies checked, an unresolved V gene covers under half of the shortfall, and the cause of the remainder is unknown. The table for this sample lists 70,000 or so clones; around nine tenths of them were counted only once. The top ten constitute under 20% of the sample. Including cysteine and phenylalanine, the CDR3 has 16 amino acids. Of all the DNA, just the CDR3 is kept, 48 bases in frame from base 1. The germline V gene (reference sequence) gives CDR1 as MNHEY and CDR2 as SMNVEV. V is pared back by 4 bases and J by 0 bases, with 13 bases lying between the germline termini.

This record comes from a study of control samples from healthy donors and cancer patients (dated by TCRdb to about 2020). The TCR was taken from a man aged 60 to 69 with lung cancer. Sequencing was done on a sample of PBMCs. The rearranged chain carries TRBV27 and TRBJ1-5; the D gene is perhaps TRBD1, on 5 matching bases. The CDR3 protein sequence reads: CASSSRAGFSNQPQHF. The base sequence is TGTGCCAGCAGTTCAAGGGCAGGGTTTAGCAATCAGCCCCAGCATTTT.